Listed below are T cell receptor beta chains from one sample, sequenced in a study of shared clonotypes between healthy human individuals. Clones were sequenced by immunoSEQ multiplex PCR, and TCRdb holds only the in-frame ones, with some missing. The sample records roughly 1.5 million clones, approximately 98% being singletons. The sequenced sample was naive CD4+ T cells sorted from blood. Receptor source: a man between 25 and 39 years old in good health. The CDR3 runs from the conserved cysteine through the conserved F or W. Each record gives: V gene, CDR3 length, J gene, clone size, D gene, CDR3 protein, CDR3 DNA. A D gene is named only where the DNA matches it firmly. Some rows mark clone size as missing; the rest say once, few, many or name a class of expanded clone.

TRBV18,14,TRBJ2-4,.,.,CASSPVFSKNIQYF,TGTGCCAGCTCACCGGTCTTTTCCAAAAACATTCAGTACTTC
TRBV4-1,15,TRBJ1-5,.,.,CASSPSTGDNQPQHF,TGCGCCAGCAGCCCATCGACAGGAGACAATCAGCCCCAGCATTTT
TRBV25-1,12,TRBJ1-2,.,.,CASSAGNYGYTF,TGTGCCAGCAGTGCGGGGAACTATGGCTACACCTTC
TRBV7-2,13,TRBJ2-5,.,.,CASSLYPQETQYF,TGTGCCAGCAGCTTATACCCGCAAGAGACCCAGTACTTC
TRBV5-6,14,TRBJ1-2,.,TRBD1,CASSLVQGVGGYTF,TGTGCCAGCAGCTTGGTCCAGGGGGTAGGAGGCTACACCTTC
TRBV5-4,16,TRBJ1-3,once,.,CASSLEQGQGGNTIYF,TGTGCCAGCAGCTTGGAACAGGGCCAGGGTGGAAACACCATATATTTT
TRBV19,13,TRBJ1-1,.,.,CASSIGANTEAFF,TGTGCCAGTAGTATAGGAGCGAACACTGAAGCTTTCTTT
TRBV9,16,TRBJ2-7,once,.,CASSRGAGQPSYEQYF,TGTGCCAGCAGCAGAGGGGCGGGGCAGCCATCCTACGAGCAGTACTTC
TRBV7-2,15,TRBJ2-1,.,TRBD2,CASSLGLAGVSEQFF,TGTGCCAGCAGCTTAGGACTAGCGGGCGTGAGTGAGCAGTTCTTC
TRBV19,17,TRBJ2-7,.,.,CASSIIMIGGSSYEQYF,TGTGCCAGTAGTATAATCATGATTGGAGGGAGCTCCTACGAGCAGTACTTC
TRBV5-4,17,TRBJ2-1,.,.,CASSLTGSRNSYNEQFF,TGTGCCAGCAGCCTCACGGGCTCGCGAAACTCCTACAATGAGCAGTTCTTC
TRBV13,16,TRBJ2-1,.,.,CASSFPRGGWENEQFF,TGTGCCAGCAGCTTCCCAAGGGGAGGATGGGAGAATGAGCAGTTCTTC
TRBV5-6,15,TRBJ2-7,.,TRBD1,CASSPTGTGGREQYF,TGTGCCAGCAGCCCCACCGGGACAGGGGGGCGCGAGCAGTACTTC
TRBV5-1,15,TRBJ2-1,.,TRBD1,CASRLGDRVPNEQFF,TGCGCCAGCAGACTAGGGGACAGGGTCCCCAATGAGCAGTTCTTC
TRBV7-6,18,TRBJ2-7,.,.,CASSLGSSRGVLGYEQYF,TGTGCCAGCAGCTTAGGTAGTAGCAGGGGGGTTCTTGGGTACGAGCAGTACTTC
TRBV5-1,15,TRBJ2-5,.,.,CASSPTEGQPWTQYF,TGCGCCAGCAGCCCGACGGAAGGGCAACCGTGGACCCAGTACTTC